This TCR beta chain was obtained from a study of blood T cell repertoires in COVID-19. Source study methods: Reference gene primers were amplified, and this amplification served to estimate nucleated cell counts. Only in-frame clones appear in the TCRdb table, and some are missing; sequencing was by immunoSEQ multiplex PCR. For V, J and clone size, that table is used; D and trimming come from the DNA. The sample has about 78,000 clones, roughly 80% seen once. The V gene's germline CDR1 is SGDLS and CDR2 YYNGEE. This CDR3 is 15 amino acids long. The V and J ends lost 4 bases and 5 bases, in that order; junction bases with no gene match: 10.

This rearrangement joins TRBV9 to TRBJ1-1; 8 positions match TRBD1. Material: peripheral blood. The clonotype was recovered from a human donor in a cohort sampled during active COVID-19. CDR3 region: CASSPEGRGLTEAFF. CDR3 in DNA: TGTGCCAGCAGCCCTGAGGGCAGGGGGCTAACTGAAGCTTTCTTT.